Listed below are T cell receptor beta chains from one sample, sequenced in a study of post-analysis software for immune sequencing data. From the PCR reads, TCRdb called clonotypes with MiXCR, one entry per CDR3 protein. This sample has a few hundred thousand distinct CDR3 sequences, with approximately 46% found just once. Sequencing was carried out using blood. These receptors were collected from a girl under 18 with multiple sclerosis. The CDR3 runs from the conserved cysteine through the conserved F or W. The D gene is left open where the match is weak. Clone sizes are given selectively: once, few, many, or a class where the clone is expanded.

V	size	D	J	DNA	CDR3
TRBV6-5	few	-	TRBJ2-7	TGTGCCAGCAGTTACTCGCGGTTCGGAAACTACGAGCAGTACTTC	CASSYSRFGNYEQYF
TRBV29-1	few	-	TRBJ2-7	TGCAGCGTTTATTGGGGTTACGAGCAGTACTTC	CSVYWGYEQYF
TRBV29-1	few	-	TRBJ2-6	TGCAGCGTTGCCGGATCAGGGGCTGGGGCCAACGTCCTGACTTTC	CSVAGSGAGANVLTF
TRBV4-1	few	TRBD2	TRBJ2-1	TGCGCCAGCAGCCAACACATCATAGCGGGAGGTAACAATGAGCAGTTCTTC	CASSQHIIAGGNNEQFF
TRBV2	-	-	TRBJ1-2	TGTGCCAGCAGTGAAGCGAGGGCGGAGAACTATGGCTACACCTTC	CASSEARAENYGYTF
TRBV5-1	-	-	TRBJ1-4	TGCGCCAGCAGCCCGGGAGTCGCGGACAATGAAAAACTGTTTTTT	CASSPGVADNEKLFF
TRBV12-3/TRBV12-4	-	TRBD1	TRBJ2-3	TGTGCCAGCAGTGCTCCCGACAGGGGGGCAGATACGCAGTATTTT	CASSAPDRGADTQYF
TRBV12-3/TRBV12-4	-	TRBD1	TRBJ2-1	TGTGCCAGCAGTTCCGCCCAGGGGGCGGGTTACAATGAGCAGTTCTTC	CASSSAQGAGYNEQFF
TRBV5-6	-	-	TRBJ2-1	TGTGCCAGCAGCTCAGGATTCAATGAGCAGTTCTTC	CASSSGFNEQFF
TRBV7-3	-	-	TRBJ1-1	TGTGCCAGCAGAGCCGAGATGAACACTGAAGCTTTCTTT	CASRAEMNTEAFF
TRBV29-1	-	-	TRBJ2-3	TGCAGCGTTGGTGGGAGAAGCACAGATACGCAGTATTTT	CSVGGRSTDTQYF
TRBV6-2/TRBV6-3	-	-	TRBJ1-2	TGTGCCAGCAGTTACTCGCCCCGACAGCCTTCCCCTTATGGCTACACCTTC	CASSYSPRQPSPYGYTF
TRBV19	few	-	TRBJ2-2	TGTGCCAGTAGTATTGAGGCTCCCGGGGAGCTGTTTTTT	CASSIEAPGELFF
TRBV27	few	TRBD2	TRBJ2-3	TGTGCCAGCAGTACTCGGCGGACTAGCGGCACAGATACGCAGTATTTT	CASSTRRTSGTDTQYF
TRBV29-1	few	TRBD1	TRBJ2-7	TGCAGCGTTGGGACAGGGAGGATTTACGAGCAGTACTTC	CSVGTGRIYEQYF
TRBV6-5	-	-	TRBJ2-1	TGTGCCAGCGGAGGAATCGAGGGGGGACTGCAGTTCTTC	CASGGIEGGLQFF
TRBV10-3	-	-	TRBJ1-2	TGCGCCATCAGTGAGTCCCCCGGTTCAGGCTACACCTTC	CAISESPGSGYTF
TRBV4-2	-	-	TRBJ2-1	TGTGCCAGCAGCCAAGGACTATCGTACAATGAGCAGTTCTTC	CASSQGLSYNEQFF
TRBV7-2	-	TRBD2	TRBJ2-5	TGTGCCAGCAGCTTAGTGACTAGCGACAAAGAGACCCAGTACTTC	CASSLVTSDKETQYF
TRBV10-2	few	TRBD2	TRBJ2-3	TGCGCCAGCAGTGAGCTAGGACTAGCGGTCACAGATACGCAGTATTTT	CASSELGLAVTDTQYF
TRBV28	-	TRBD1	TRBJ1-5	TGTGCCAGCAGTGGGGACAGGGTACTCAATCAGCCCCAGCATTTT	CASSGDRVLNQPQHF
TRBV10-3	-	-	TRBJ2-7	TGTGCCATCAGTGAGTATAGTGACAGCACCTACGAGCAGTACTTC	CAISEYSDSTYEQYF
TRBV20-1	-	TRBD2	TRBJ2-1	TGCAGTGTGAGGGGAGCGGGACGCCAAGGCAATGAGCAGTTCTTC	CSVRGAGRQGNEQFF
TRBV20-1	-	TRBD2	TRBJ2-5	TGCAGTGCTGGAGGGGCACTAGCGGGAGCGTACCAAGAGACCCAGTACTTC	CSAGGALAGAYQETQYF
TRBV4-1	few	-	TRBJ2-7	TGCGCCAGCAGCCAAGTAGAGGGGACGCCCTACGAGCAGTACTTC	CASSQVEGTPYEQYF
TRBV28	-	-	TRBJ1-2	TGTGCCAGCAGGGAGAACTATGGCTACACCTTC	CASRENYGYTF
TRBV7-9	-	-	TRBJ1-2	TGTGCCAGCAGCTCCAACGCGGGATATGGCTACACCTTC	CASSSNAGYGYTF
TRBV28	-	TRBD2	TRBJ2-1	TGTGCCAGCAGTTTAAGGAGCGGGAGCTCCTACAATGAGCAGTTCTTC	CASSLRSGSSYNEQFF
TRBV10-3	few	TRBD2	TRBJ2-1	TGTGCCATCAGTGGGGGGGCTAGCGGGAGTTCGAACTACTACAATGAGCAGTTCTTC	CAISGGASGSSNYYNEQFF
TRBV25-1	-	-	TRBJ2-3	TGTGCCAGCAGTGGCTGGGGACGCACAGATACGCAGTATTTT	CASSGWGRTDTQYF
TRBV20-1	few	-	TRBJ2-7	TGCAGTGCTAGAGATTTTCATAGCGCCCCCGGATACGAGCAGTACTTC	CSARDFHSAPGYEQYF
TRBV20-1	few	-	TRBJ2-3	TGCAGTGCTGGGGGCGTATGGAGCACAGATACGCAGTATTTT	CSAGGVWSTDTQYF
TRBV28	few	TRBD2	TRBJ2-7	TGTGCCAGCAGTTTAATCCCCGGGACTAGCGGCTCCTACGAGCAGTACTTC	CASSLIPGTSGSYEQYF
TRBV3-1	few	-	TRBJ2-4	TGTGCCAGCAGCTCAACCGGGTCGACGGTCCGGTACTTC	CASSSTGSTVRYF
TRBV7-9	-	TRBD2	TRBJ2-3	TGTGCCAGCAGCCCTTGGACTAGCGGGTTCACAGATACGCAGTATTTT	CASSPWTSGFTDTQYF
TRBV5-1	-	-	TRBJ2-7	TGCGCCAGCAGCTTGTCGGGGGAGGCGCCCTCCTACGAGCAGTACTTC	CASSLSGEAPSYEQYF
TRBV5-1	-	-	TRBJ2-5	TGCGCCAGCAGCTTGGAGGCTAAAGAGACCCAGTACTTC	CASSLEAKETQYF
TRBV12-3/TRBV12-4	-	-	TRBJ2-7	TGTGCCAGCAGTCTAATTAGTGGCGCCATGACCGAGCAGTACTTC	CASSLISGAMTEQYF
TRBV19	-	-	TRBJ2-1	TGTGCCAGTAGTATCGGACAGAACAATGAGCAGTTCTTC	CASSIGQNNEQFF
TRBV6-6	-	TRBD2	TRBJ2-7	TGTGCCAGCAGGAATAGCGGGAGGGCCGTTATGGAGCAGTACTTC	CASRNSGRAVMEQYF
TRBV10-3	-	TRBD2	TRBJ2-1	TGTGCCATCGCGGGGGAGCCCGGGTACAATGAGCAGTTCTTC	CAIAGEPGYNEQFF
TRBV6-5	-	-	TRBJ2-7	TGTGCCAGTAGTGACGGGAAAGGGCCCTACGAGCAGTACTTC	CASSDGKGPYEQYF
TRBV4-1	-	TRBD2	TRBJ2-1	TGCGCCAGCAGCCAAGAAACTAGCGGGAGGAACAATGAGCAGTTCTTC	CASSQETSGRNNEQFF
TRBV5-1	-	-	TRBJ2-3	TGCGCCAGCAGCTCCCGTCGGGGGGATACGCAGTATTTT	CASSSRRGDTQYF
TRBV6-4	-	-	TRBJ2-1	TGTGCCAGCAGTGATGAATTGAGCACCAATGAGCAGTTCTTC	CASSDELSTNEQFF
TRBV28	-	TRBD2	TRBJ2-1	TGTGCCAGCAGTGAAAGGACTAGCGGGAGCAACGAGCAGTTCTTC	CASSERTSGSNEQFF
TRBV7-2	-	-	TRBJ2-5	TGTGCCAGCAGCTTCGCTGCTAGCAATCCCTACAATGAGCAGTACTTC	CASSFAASNPYNEQYF
TRBV11-1	few	-	TRBJ2-5	TGTGCCAGCAGGTACCGGGACAAGGGAAACCAAGAGACCCAGTACTTC	CASRYRDKGNQETQYF
TRBV5-1	-	-	TRBJ1-2	TGCGCCAGCAGCTTAGGGACGGCGGATGGCTACACCTTC	CASSLGTADGYTF
TRBV12-3/TRBV12-4	-	-	TRBJ1-4	TGTGCCGTCTCGAGGGGCGTGAGGGAAAAACTGTTTTTT	CAVSRGVREKLFF
TRBV4-1	-	TRBD1	TRBJ1-5	TGCGCCAGCAGCCAAGACCCGACAGGGGGAGAGGATCAGCCCCAGCATTTT	CASSQDPTGGEDQPQHF
TRBV7-8	-	-	TRBJ2-1	TGTGCCAGCAGCCTCATCGGGCCAGATGAGCAGTTCTTC	CASSLIGPDEQFF